The 20 T cell receptor beta chains in this list originate from one sample, sequenced in a study of tumor and adjacent non-tumor tissue in lung cancer. The library came from three nested PCR rounds adapted from ARM-PCR protocols. TCRdb re-called the multiplex PCR reads with MiXCR, one entry per CDR3 protein. The data show approximately 66,000 distinct CDR3 sequences, with over 60% seen just once and more than 30% held by the top ten. RNA was extracted from bulk tissue without any cell sorting. This non-tumor lung sample came from over 3 cm beyond the tumor edge. Sequencing used distant non-tumor lung tissue. The receptors come from a man between 65 and 79 years old with non-small cell lung cancer.

This clonotype has only one observation. Given the absence of the conserved phenylalanine or tryptophan at the CDR3 end, a read error is likely. The rearrangement links TRBV7-9 to TRBJ1-1; the D gene is possibly TRBD1 (5 bases). The CDR3 contains 16 residues. Trimming took 2 bases from V and 1 from J, leaving 14 bases between them. Germline CDR1 SEHNR, CDR2 FQNEAQ (reference sequence). The CDR3 bases are TGTGCCAGCAGCTTAAGGGGACGGGGACCGAACACTGAAGCTTTCTAT. Translated: CASSLRGRGPNTEAFY.

Comments on this clonotype: A read error is possible here, since a much larger clone lies one base away. The V call is TRBV28, the J call TRBJ2-7; tentatively, D is TRBD1 or TRBD2 (6 bases each). CDR1 is MDHEN and CDR2 is SYDVKM in the germline V gene. This CDR3 has 15 residues. The CDR3 nucleotides are TGTGCCAACAGTTATTGGGGGGCACTATCCTACGAGCAGTACTTC. Its protein product is CANSYWGALSYEQYF.

Details on this clonotype: A read error may produce the germline difference seen at one junction end. V is TRBV11-2 and J is TRBJ2-2; a weak D match, TRBD2 (7 bases). The CDR3 runs to 16 residues. The germline gives CDR1 SGHAT, CDR2 FQNNGV. CDR3 loop: CAGSLRGALFAGVLFF. In DNA form, the CDR3 reads TGTGCCGGCAGCCTACGGGGGGCATTGTTCGCCGGGGTGCTGTTTTTT.

On this clonotype itself: Its ends do not fully match the called genes, so a read error is possible. DNA of the CDR3: TGCAACGTTGGACTGCCCGAGACGTCTCTGGTCGGAAACACCATATATTTT. Translated, it gives CNVGLPETSLVGNTIYF. The chain employs TRBV29-1 and TRBJ1-3; D is unresolved. Germline V CDR1 and CDR2: SQVTM, ANQGSEA. The CDR3 contains 17 residues.

Comment on this clonotype: The junction differs from germline at one of its ends, possibly a read error. The V and J genes are TRBV4-1 and TRBJ1-5; D remains unclear. Germline-derived CDR1 and CDR2 are MGHRA and YSYEKL. The CDR3 loop spans 16 amino acids. This chain's CDR3 is CDSSPQPTGVNQHQHF. CDR3 in DNA: TGCGACAGCAGCCCCCAGCCGACGGGCGTTAATCAGCACCAGCATTTT.

The chain couples TRBV5-8 to TRBJ1-2; unclear D gene. The germline V gene encodes CDR1 SGHTS and CDR2 YDEGEE. The CDR3 runs 14 residues. The germline V and J ends were trimmed by 1 base and 7 bases, with 14 bases remaining between them. This chain's CDR3 is CASSLRGSDCGYTF. Here the CDR3 DNA reads TGTGCCAGCAGCTTGCGAGGGTCTGACTGTGGCTACACCTTC. The full variable domain, rest sourced from reference TRBV5-8 and TRBJ1-2, is EAGVTQSPTHLIKTRGQQATLRCSPISGHTSVYWYQQALGLGLQFLLWYDEGEERNRGNFPPRFSGRQFPNYSSELNVNALELEDSALYLCASSLRGSDCGYTFGSGTRLTVV.

In the case of this clonotype: Just one base apart from a much larger clone, this may be a read error. The rearrangement uses TRBV10-3 and TRBJ1-2, with TRBD1 identical over 9 bases. Trimming removed 10 bases from V and 8 bases from J; junction bases left unmatched: 17. Germline CDR1 reads ENHRY; CDR2 reads SYGVKD. The CDR3 is made up of 15 amino acids. The CDR3 here is CATSKGQGIDGGYTF. The CDR3 DNA is TGTGCCACCAGCAAAGGACAGGGGATTGATGGCGGCTACACCTTC.

Comment on this clonotype: This may be a read error: a much more frequent sequence differs by one nucleotide. V usage is TRBV30 and J usage is TRBJ1-2; D is unresolved. The CDR3 is 14 residues long. Looked up from germline, CDR1 is GTSNPN and CDR2 is SVGIG (reference sequence). This CDR3 is CAWTGPPSNDGYTF. In DNA form, the CDR3 reads TGTGCCTGGACCGGGCCACCGAGTAACGATGGCTACACCTTC.

With regard to this clonotype: This may be a read error: a much more frequent sequence differs by one nucleotide. The V gene is TRBV30, the J gene TRBJ1-3; D not resolved. Looked up from germline, CDR1 is GTSNPN and CDR2 is SVGIG (reference sequence). This CDR3 region has 13 residues. V lost 1 base to trimming and J lost 2 bases, with 6 bases between them. CDR3 sequence: CAWSGYTGNTIYF. Written as DNA, the CDR3 is TGTGCCTGGAGTGGATACACTGGAAACACCATATATTTT. The full variable domain, its missing parts supplied by reference TRBV30 and TRBJ1-3, is SQTIHQWPATLVQPVGSPLSLECTVEGTSNPNLYWYRQAAGRGLQLLFYSVGIGQISSEVPQNLSASRPQDRQFILSSKKLLLSDSGFYLCAWSGYTGNTIYFGEGSWLTVV.

With respect to this clonotype: A much larger clone differs from this one at a single base, so this may be a read error. The gene calls are TRBV20-1 and TRBJ2-2; D ambiguous. CDR3 length: 12 residues. Germline V gene sequence: CDR1 DFQATT, CDR2 SNEGSKA (reference sequence). The CDR3 nucleotides are TGCGGTGCTAGACAGAACACCGGGGAGCTGTTTTTT. Translation: CGARQNTGELFF.

In the case of this clonotype: A much larger clone lies one base from this, so it may be a read error. V usage is TRBV6-6 and J usage is TRBJ1-1; possible D gene TRBD1, 6 bases. This CDR3 is 15 amino acids long. The V gene's germline CDR1 is MNHNY and CDR2 SVGAGI (reference sequence). The CDR3 region is CVSSPRHGGGTEAFF. DNA for the CDR3: TGTGTCAGCAGCCCCCGCCACGGAGGGGGCACTGAAGCTTTCTTT.

The sample holds many counts of this clonotype. The chain carries TRBV5-4 and TRBJ1-1, with D possibly TRBD1 on 5 matching bases. Trimming left V 0 bases short and J 2 bases short, with 8 bases between. This CDR3 has 14 residues. Germline V lookup: CDR1 SGHNT, CDR2 YYREEE (reference sequence). CDR3 nucleotide sequence: TGTGCCAGCAGCTTGGACGGGGGAAACACTGAAGCTTTCTTT. It specifies CASSLDGGNTEAFF. Based on the CDR3 plus reference TRBV5-4 and TRBJ1-1, the full variable domain is ETGVTQSPTHLIKTRGQQVTLRCSSQSGHNTVSWYQQALGQGPQFIFQYYREEENGRGNFPPRFSGLQFPNYSSELNVNALELDDSALYLCASSLDGGNTEAFFGQGTRLTVV.

This clonotype was seen many times. A single base separates this from a much larger clone, so it may be a read error. The V and J genes are TRBV11-2 and TRBJ2-1; D assignment may be TRBD1 or TRBD2 (5 bases each). Trimming pared 5 bases from V and 0 bases from J, leaving 11 bases between. CDR3 length: 15 amino acids. CDR1 is SGHAT, CDR2 FQNNGV, per germline. CDR3 coding DNA: TGTGCCAGCAGCCACCTTGGGGGCTCCTACAATGAGCAGTTCTTC. Amino acids: CASSHLGGSYNEQFF.

The chain couples TRBV11-1 to TRBJ2-7; possible D gene TRBD2, 6 bases. The length of the CDR3 is 16 residues. The V and J ends lost 11 bases and 0 bases respectively, with 23 bases between them. Germline loops: CDR1 SGHAT, CDR2 FQDESV (reference sequence). The CDR3 spells CADSLARLGDSYEQYF. CDR3 bases: TGTGCCGACAGCTTAGCACGACTAGGGGACTCCTACGAGCAGTACTTC.

This clonotype was found a few times. A much larger clone lies one base from this, so it may be a read error. Without the conserved terminal phenylalanine or tryptophan, this CDR3 likely stems from a read error. This chain links TRBV10-3 with TRBJ1-1; 9 bases agree with TRBD1. CDR1 and CDR2 (germline): ENHRY, SYGVKD. The CDR3 extends over 16 amino acids. The V gene end was trimmed by 6 bases and the J gene end by 0 bases; junction bases not matched to a gene: 8. The DNA for the CDR3 is TGTGCCATCAGGACTACGACAGGGGGGATGAACACTGAAGCTTTCTCT. It translates to CAIRTTTGGMNTEAFS.

This sequence joins TRBV5-1 and TRBJ2-7; 7 bases align to TRBD1. Trimming took 4 bases from V and 1 from J; bases not matched to a gene: 5. The CDR3 covers 14 residues. Germline CDR1 SGHRS, CDR2 YFSETQ. The CDR3 bases are TGCGCCAGCAGCGTACAGGGGAGATCCTACGAGCAGTACTTC. Translating it yields CASSVQGRSYEQYF.

Comments on this clonotype: A read error may be the cause here, since a much bigger clone is one base away. This chain uses TRBV4-1 with TRBJ1-5; D is perhaps TRBD1 (6 bases). Germline CDR1 MGHRA, CDR2 YSYEKL. CDR3 length equals 13 residues. The CDR3 coding sequence is TGCGTCAGCAGCCATTACAGGGAGGGGCCCCAGCATTTT. It encodes CVSSHYREGPQHF.

V and J are TRBV29-1 and TRBJ2-1; D may be TRBD2 (6 bases). The V end was cut by 8 bases, the J end by 7 bases, with 15 bases between. CDR1 and CDR2 (germline): SQVTM, ANQGSEA. The CDR3 sequence is 12 residues long. The CDR3 DNA sequence: TGCAGCACCAAGGGGAGGATGAATGAGCAGTTCTTC. This translates into CSTKGRMNEQFF.

This rearrangement joins TRBV20-1 to TRBJ1-5; D may be TRBD1 (6 bases). From germline, CDR1 is DFQATT and CDR2 SNEGSKA (reference sequence). CDR3 length equals 14 residues. The CDR3 here is CSVRGALFGQPQHF. CDR3 in DNA: TGCAGCGTAAGGGGGGCTTTGTTCGGTCAGCCCCAGCATTTT.

A few counts support this clonotype. The CDR3 carries no conserved terminal phenylalanine or tryptophan, so it likely arises from a read error. The chain employs TRBV11-1 and TRBJ2-5, with a weak D call TRBD2 (7 bases). CDR3 length: 14 residues. Germline loops: CDR1 SGHAT, CDR2 FQDESV (reference sequence). The DNA of the CDR3 is TGTGCCGGCAGCTTGTGGGGGGGCCGTGAGACCCAGTACCTC. Amino acids: CAGSLWGGRETQYL.